A selection of T cell receptor beta chains follows, all from one sample in a study of response to subunit inactivated influenza vaccine. TCRdb itself ran the RT-PCR reads through MiXCR, one entry per CDR3 protein. The table has 500,000 to 550,000 distinct CDR3 sequences, around 25% seen once. These data were also reused for a study on T cells expressing NK-cell markers.

This material consisted of CD4+ T cells sorted from PBMCs, taken 12 days after vaccination. The receptors derive from a man in his forties or fifties who received an inactivated influenza vaccine. Each CDR3 is given with its conserved first and last residue. A D gene is named only where the DNA matches it firmly. The size of a clone is reported for some rows only, either as once, few or many, or as a class for expanded clones.

TRBJ2-3 TRBD2 TRBV6-5 - TGTGCCAGCAGTTCGGGCGGCGGGGGAGATTACTATACGCAGTATTTT CASSSGGGGDYYTQYF
TRBJ1-2 - TRBV5-1 few TGCGCCAGCAGCCCCGGGACTGAGGGGAAGATTCTACATGGCTACACCTTC CASSPGTEGKILHGYTF
TRBJ2-1 TRBD2 TRBV10-3 - TGTGCCACCCTACCCAGCGGGAGTGGGGATGAGCAGTTCTTC CATLPSGSGDEQFF
TRBJ2-1 - TRBV20-1 few TGCAGTGCCAGGAGTTGGCAGAGCTCCTACAATGAGCAGTTCTTC CSARSWQSSYNEQFF
TRBJ2-5 - TRBV6-5 - TGTGCCAGCAGTTATGGCCTAAGGGGGGAGACCCAGTACTTC CASSYGLRGETQYF
TRBJ1-1 TRBD1 TRBV20-1 many TGCAGTGCGACAGGGGCTTTGGTAAACACTGAAGCTTTCTTT CSATGALVNTEAFF
TRBJ1-3 - TRBV12-3/TRBV12-4 few TGTGCCAGCAAAGCCGGGGTTCCTGGAAACACCATATATTTT CASKAGVPGNTIYF
TRBJ2-7 - TRBV28 few TGTGCCAGCAGTTTCATAAGTGGCGGATACACCTACGAGCAGTACTTC CASSFISGGYTYEQYF
TRBJ1-2 - TRBV6-1 few TGTGCCAGCAGTGAAGCCCCCGGCGGCTACTATGGCTACACCTTC CASSEAPGGYYGYTF
TRBJ2-3 - TRBV20-1 - TGCAGTGCTAGGGAACGCACAGATACGCAGTATTTT CSARERTDTQYF
TRBJ2-5 - TRBV10-3 few TGTGCCATCAGGACAGCCGAGACCCAGTACTTC CAIRTAETQYF
TRBJ2-1 TRBD1 TRBV3-1 few TGTGCCAGCAGACAGGGGGGAGGTTCCAATGAGCAGTTCTTC CASRQGGGSNEQFF
TRBJ2-6 - TRBV5-1 - TGCGCCAGCAGCTTGACGGGTTCTCGCTCTGGGGCCAACGTCCTGACTTTC CASSLTGSRSGANVLTF
TRBJ2-7 - TRBV12-3/TRBV12-4 many TGTGCCAGCAGTTTAGGGGGATCGGGGTCGGCCTACGAGCAGTACTTC CASSLGGSGSAYEQYF
TRBJ2-3 TRBD1 TRBV20-1 - TGCAGTGCACCGGGACAGGGGCCCCAGGATACGCAGTATTTT CSAPGQGPQDTQYF
TRBJ1-6 - TRBV28 - TGTGCCAGCAGTTTTCATCTAGTTGGTTCACCCCTCCTCTTT CASSFHLVGSPLLF
TRBJ2-2 - TRBV6-1 - TGTGCCAGCAGTCCAACGTACCGGGCATCCGGGGAGCTGTTTTTT CASSPTYRASGELFF
TRBJ2-7 TRBD2 TRBV6-2/TRBV6-3 few TGTGCCAGCAGGCCACTAGCGTACTCCTACGAGCAGTACTTC CASRPLAYSYEQYF